This T cell receptor beta chain was recorded in a study of molecular identifiers for immune sequencing clone quantification. Study-wide context: Replicates involved a five-way split of RNA from approximately 20,000 or 100,000 naive CD8 cells, with sequencing of four.

Germline V CDR1 and CDR2: DFQATT, SNEGSKA (reference sequence). The CDR3 is 14 residues long. The V and J ends lost 3 bases and 8 bases, in that order; junction bases with no gene match: 10. Sorting isolated naive CD8 T cells as CD8+CD4-CCR7+CD45RA+ events. TCRdb re-called the PCR reads through MiXCR, storing one row per CDR3 protein. Here the sample spans under 600,000 distinct CDR3 sequences, about a quarter being singletons. The chain couples TRBV20-1 to TRBJ2-1; TRBD2 matches at 7 bases. The TCR sequence derives from a human donor in good health. Some libraries in this study had Jurkat cell RNA spiked in. The sample consisted of naive CD8+ T cells from blood, with Jurkat cell RNA spiked in. Subset reported: FACS-sorted CD8+CD4-CCR7+CD45RA+ naive T cells. CDR3 DNA sequence: TGCAGTGCTAGGGGGCTAGCGGCCTCCGATGAGCAGTTCTTC. It is translated as CSARGLAASDEQFF.